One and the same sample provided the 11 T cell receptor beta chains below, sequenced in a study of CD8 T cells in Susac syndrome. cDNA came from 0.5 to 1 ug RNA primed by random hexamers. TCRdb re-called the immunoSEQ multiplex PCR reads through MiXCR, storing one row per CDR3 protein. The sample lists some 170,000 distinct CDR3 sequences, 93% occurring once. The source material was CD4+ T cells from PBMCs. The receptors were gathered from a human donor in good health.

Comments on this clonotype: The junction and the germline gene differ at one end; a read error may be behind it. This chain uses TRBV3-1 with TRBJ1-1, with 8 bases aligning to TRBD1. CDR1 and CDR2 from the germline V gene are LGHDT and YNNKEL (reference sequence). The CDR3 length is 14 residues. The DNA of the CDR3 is TGTGCCAGCAACCAACAGGGGGGGAACACTGAAGCTTTCTTT. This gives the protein CASNQQGGNTEAFF.

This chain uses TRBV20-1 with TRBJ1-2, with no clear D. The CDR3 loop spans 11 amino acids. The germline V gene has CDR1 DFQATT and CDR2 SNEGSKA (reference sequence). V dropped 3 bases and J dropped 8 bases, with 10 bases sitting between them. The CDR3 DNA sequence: TGCAGTGCTAGTTACGCATGGGGCTACACCTTC. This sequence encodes CSASYAWGYTF.

CDR3 coding DNA: TGCGCCAGCAGCCCCCAGCCGGCCGGGTATGGCTACACCTTC. Translation gives CASSPQPAGYGYTF. The chain carries TRBV5-1 and TRBJ1-2; the D is unclear. The CDR3 loop spans 14 amino acids. Germline-derived CDR1 and CDR2 are SGHRS and YFSETQ. Deletions cut 4 bases from V and 5 bases from J, with 15 bases between. The full variable domain, rest sourced from reference TRBV5-1 and TRBJ1-2, is KAGVTQTPRYLIKTRGQQVTLSCSPISGHRSVSWYQQTPGQGLQFLFEYFSETQRNKGNFPGRFSGRQFSNSRSEMNVSTLELGDSALYLCASSPQPAGYGYTFGSGTRLTVV.

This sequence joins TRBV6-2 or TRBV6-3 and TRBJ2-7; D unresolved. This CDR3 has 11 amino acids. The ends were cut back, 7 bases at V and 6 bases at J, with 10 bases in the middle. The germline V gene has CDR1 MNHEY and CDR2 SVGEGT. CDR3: CASTLGSEQYF. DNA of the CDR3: TGTGCCAGCACCTTGGGCTCCGAGCAGTACTTC.

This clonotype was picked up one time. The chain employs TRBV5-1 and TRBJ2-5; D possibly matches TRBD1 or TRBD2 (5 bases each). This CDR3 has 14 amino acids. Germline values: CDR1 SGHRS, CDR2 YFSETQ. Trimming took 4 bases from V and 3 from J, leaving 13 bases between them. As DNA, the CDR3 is TGCGCCAGCAGCACCGGGACGAGAGAAGAGACCCAGTACTTC. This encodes CASSTGTREETQYF. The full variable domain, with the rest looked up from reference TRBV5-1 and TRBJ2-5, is KAGVTQTPRYLIKTRGQQVTLSCSPISGHRSVSWYQQTPGQGLQFLFEYFSETQRNKGNFPGRFSGRQFSNSRSEMNVSTLELGDSALYLCASSTGTREETQYFGPGTRLLVL.

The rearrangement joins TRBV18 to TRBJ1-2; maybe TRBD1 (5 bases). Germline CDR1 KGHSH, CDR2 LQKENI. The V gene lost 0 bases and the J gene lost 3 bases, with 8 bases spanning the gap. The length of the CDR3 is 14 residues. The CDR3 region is CASSPPGGDYGYTF. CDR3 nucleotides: TGTGCCAGCTCACCACCGGGGGGGGACTATGGCTACACCTTC.

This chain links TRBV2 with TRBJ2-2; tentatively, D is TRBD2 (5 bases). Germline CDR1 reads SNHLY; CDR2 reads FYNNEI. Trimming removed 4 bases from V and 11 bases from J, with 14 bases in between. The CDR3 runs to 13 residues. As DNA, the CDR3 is TGTGCCAGCAGTGGAGAGCTCGAGGGCGAGCTGTTTTTT. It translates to CASSGELEGELFF. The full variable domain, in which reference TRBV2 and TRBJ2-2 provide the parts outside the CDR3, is EPEVTQTPSHQVTQMGQEVILRCVPISNHLYFYWYRQILGQKVEFLVSFYNNEISEKSEIFDDQFSVERPDGSNFTLKIRSTKLEDSAMYFCASSGELEGELFFGEGSRLTVL.

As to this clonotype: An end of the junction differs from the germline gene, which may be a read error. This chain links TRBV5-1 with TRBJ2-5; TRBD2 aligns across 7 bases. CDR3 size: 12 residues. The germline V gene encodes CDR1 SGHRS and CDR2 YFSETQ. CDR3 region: CASSLAGETQYF. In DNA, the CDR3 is TGTGCCAGCAGTTTAGCGGGAGAGACCCAGTACTTC.

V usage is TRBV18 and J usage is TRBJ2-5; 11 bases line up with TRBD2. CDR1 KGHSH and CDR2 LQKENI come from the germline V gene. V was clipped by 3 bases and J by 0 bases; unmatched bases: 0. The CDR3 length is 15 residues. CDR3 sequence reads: CASSPTSGDQETQYF. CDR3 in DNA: TGTGCCAGCTCACCGACTAGCGGGGACCAAGAGACCCAGTACTTC.

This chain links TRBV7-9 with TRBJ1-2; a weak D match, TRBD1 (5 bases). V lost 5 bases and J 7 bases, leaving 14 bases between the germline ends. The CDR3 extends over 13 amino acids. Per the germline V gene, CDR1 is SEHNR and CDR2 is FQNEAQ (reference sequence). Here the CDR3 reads CASSPSGRVGYTF. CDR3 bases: TGTGCCAGCAGCCCATCGGGGCGGGTTGGCTACACCTTC. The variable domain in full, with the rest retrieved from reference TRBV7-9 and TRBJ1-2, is DTGVSQNPRHKITKRGQNVTFRCDPISEHNRLYWYRQTLGQGPEFLTYFQNEAQLEKSRLLSDRFSAERPKGSFSTLEIQRTEQGDSAMYLCASSPSGRVGYTFGSGTRLTVV.

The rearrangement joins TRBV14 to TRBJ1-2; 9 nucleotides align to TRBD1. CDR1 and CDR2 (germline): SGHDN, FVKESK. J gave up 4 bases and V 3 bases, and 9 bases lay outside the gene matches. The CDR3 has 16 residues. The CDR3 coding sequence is TGTGCCAGCAGCCATTCACAGGGGGCGCGGGGCTATGGCTACACCTTC. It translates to CASSHSQGARGYGYTF. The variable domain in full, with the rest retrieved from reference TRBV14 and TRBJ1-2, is EAGVTQFPSHSVIEKGQTVTLRCDPISGHDNLYWYRRVMGKEIKFLLHFVKESKQDESGMPNNRFLAERTGGTYSTLKVQPAELEDSGVYFCASSHSQGARGYGYTFGSGTRLTVV.